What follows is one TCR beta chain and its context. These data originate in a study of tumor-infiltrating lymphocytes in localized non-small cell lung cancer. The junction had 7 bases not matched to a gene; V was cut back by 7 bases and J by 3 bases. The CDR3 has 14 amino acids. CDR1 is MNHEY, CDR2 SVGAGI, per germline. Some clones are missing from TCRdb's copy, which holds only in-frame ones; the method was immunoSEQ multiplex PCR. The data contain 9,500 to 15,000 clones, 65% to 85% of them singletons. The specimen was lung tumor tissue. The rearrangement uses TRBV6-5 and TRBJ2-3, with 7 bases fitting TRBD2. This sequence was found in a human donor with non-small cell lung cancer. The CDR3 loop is CASTPPGGTDTQYF. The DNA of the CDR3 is TGTGCCAGCACCCCCCCGGGGGGAACAGATACGCAGTATTTT.